The 14 T cell receptor beta chains below were found in one sample sequenced in a study of technical replicates of blood from a few donors. Assay used: immunoSEQ multiplex PCR; TCRdb lists only in-frame clones, some missing. The sample contains 75,000 to 95,000 clones, about 90% of which appear only once. The specimen sequenced was T cells isolated from PBMCs. The receptor set was obtained from a human donor in good health.

The V and J genes are TRBV29-1 and TRBJ1-2, with TRBD1 as a possible D gene (6 bases). This CDR3 spans 11 amino acids. CDR1 SQVTM and CDR2 ANQGSEA come from the germline V gene. The V end lost 7 bases, the J end lost 5 bases, and 11 bases lay between the germline ends. The CDR3 reads CSAKTGYGYTF. In DNA, the CDR3 is TGCAGCGCTAAAACAGGGTATGGCTACACCTTC.

The chain employs TRBV5-4 and TRBJ1-1, with TRBD1 matching over 7 bases. Trimming at V came to 2 bases and at J to 4 bases, leaving 2 bases not matched to a gene. Looked up from germline, CDR1 is SGHNT and CDR2 is YYREEE (reference sequence). This CDR3 has 13 amino acids. The CDR3 nucleotides read TGTGCCAGCAGCTTCGACAGGGTCACTGAAGCTTTCTTT. This translates into CASSFDRVTEAFF. The complete variable domain, with remaining parts taken from reference TRBV5-4 and TRBJ1-1, reads ETGVTQSPTHLIKTRGQQVTLRCSSQSGHNTVSWYQQALGQGPQFIFQYYREEENGRGNFPPRFSGLQFPNYSSELNVNALELDDSALYLCASSFDRVTEAFFGQGTRLTVV.

The V call is TRBV14, the J call TRBJ2-3; no clear D. Germline CDR1 and CDR2: SGHDN and FVKESK. The V end lost 3 bases, the J end lost 9 bases, and 7 bases lay between the germline ends. This CDR3 is built from 11 residues. The CDR3 region has the DNA TGTGCCAGCAGCCACGCGTGGACGCAGTATTTT. This codes for CASSHAWTQYF. Full variable domain (remainder filled in from reference TRBV14 and TRBJ2-3): EAGVTQFPSHSVIEKGQTVTLRCDPISGHDNLYWYRRVMGKEIKFLLHFVKESKQDESGMPNNRFLAERTGGTYSTLKVQPAELEDSGVYFCASSHAWTQYFGPGTRLTVL.

This chain uses TRBV4-2 with TRBJ2-3, with 7 bases matching TRBD2. The V gene's germline CDR1 is LGHNA and CDR2 YNFKEQ. The CDR3 runs to 17 residues. The junction had 9 bases not matched to a gene; V was cut back by 1 base and J by 2 bases. Here the CDR3 DNA reads TGTGCCAGCAGCCAAGTAAAAAGCGGGGAGGCCACAGATACGCAGTATTTT. It encodes CASSQVKSGEATDTQYF.

This clone was detected once. The chain couples TRBV7-9 to TRBJ2-1, with D hard to call. Germline assignment: CDR1 SEHNR and CDR2 FQNEAQ (reference sequence). The CDR3 is 14 amino acids. Trimming cost V 1 base and J 8 bases, with 12 bases left between them. The CDR3 loop is CASSLGGASHEQFF. CDR3 DNA: TGTGCCAGCAGCTTAGGAGGAGCCAGCCATGAGCAGTTCTTC.

V usage is TRBV19 and J usage is TRBJ1-2; 9 nucleotides match TRBD1. The CDR3 loop spans 18 amino acids. J was trimmed by 5 bases and V by 3 bases; bases with no gene match: 16. Germline CDR1 LNHDA, CDR2 SQIVND (reference sequence). The CDR3 sequence: CASSIPQSRTGAVYGYTF. CDR3 in DNA: TGTGCCAGTAGTATCCCTCAATCCAGGACAGGGGCGGTTTATGGCTACACCTTC.

The rearrangement links TRBV4-1 to TRBJ1-4, with a possible D match to TRBD1 (6 bases). The V end lost 5 bases, the J end lost 6 bases, and 19 bases lay between the germline ends. From germline, CDR1 is MGHRA and CDR2 YSYEKL. This CDR3 is built from 16 residues. Written as DNA, the CDR3 is TGCGCCAGCAGCTTACAAAGGGTAGGGGGTTATGAAAAACTGTTTTTT. Translating gives CASSLQRVGGYEKLFF.

The gene calls are TRBV19 and TRBJ2-4, with D perhaps matching TRBD2 (6 bases). Germline CDR1 LNHDA, CDR2 SQIVND (reference sequence). The CDR3 loop spans 17 amino acids. The ends were cut back, 6 bases at V and 6 bases at J, with 24 bases in the middle. The CDR3 protein is CASSQTRTGLGRNIQYF. The CDR3 coding sequence is TGTGCCAGTAGCCAGACTAGGACGGGGCTAGGTCGAAACATTCAGTACTTC.

This clone turned up a few times. This chain's CDR3 is CASSPGLASREQYF. Here the CDR3 DNA reads TGTGCCAGCAGTCCGGGACTAGCGTCCCGGGAGCAGTACTTC. The V gene is TRBV2, the J gene TRBJ2-7, with 10 positions matching TRBD2. Trimming took 5 bases from V and 7 from J; bases not matched to a gene: 8. Germline CDR1 SNHLY, CDR2 FYNNEI. The CDR3 consists of 14 residues. The full variable domain, its missing parts supplied by reference TRBV2 and TRBJ2-7, is EPEVTQTPSHQVTQMGQEVILRCVPISNHLYFYWYRQILGQKVEFLVSFYNNEISEKSEIFDDQFSVERPDGSNFTLKIRSTKLEDSAMYFCASSPGLASREQYFGPGTRLTVT.

V gene TRBV4-1 combines with J gene TRBJ2-5; 13 nucleotides agree with TRBD2. Trimming cost V 7 bases and J 1 base; bases outside gene matches: 6. The V gene's germline CDR1 is MGHRA and CDR2 YSYEKL. The CDR3 loop spans 16 amino acids. CDR3 loop: CASTGLAGAIQETQYF. CDR3 bases: TGCGCCAGCACTGGACTAGCGGGAGCGATCCAAGAGACCCAGTACTTC.

This CDR3 is CAISDRGSPDTQYF. The CDR3 nucleotides are TGTGCCATCAGTGATAGAGGGTCCCCAGATACGCAGTATTTT. The rearrangement links TRBV10-3 to TRBJ2-3, with a possible D match to TRBD2 (5 bases). The CDR3 sequence is 14 residues long. The ends were cut back, 3 bases at V and 4 bases at J, with 11 bases in the middle. In germline, CDR1 is ENHRY, CDR2 SYGVKD.

The gene calls are TRBV5-6 and TRBJ1-6; 9 positions agree with TRBD1. V lost 3 bases and J lost 6; bases outside the gene matches: 7. Germline V gene sequence: CDR1 SGHDT, CDR2 YYEEEE. The length of the CDR3 is 16 residues. CDR3 sequence: CASSSTGGAPNSPLHF. As DNA, the CDR3 is TGTGCCAGCAGCTCCACAGGGGGCGCCCCTAATTCACCCCTCCACTTT. Supplemented by reference TRBV5-6 and TRBJ1-6, the full variable domain reads DAGVTQSPTHLIKTRGQQVTLRCSPKSGHDTVSWYQQALGQGPQFIFQYYEEEERQRGNFPDRFSGHQFPNYSSELNVNALLLGDSALYLCASSSTGGAPNSPLHFGNGTRLTVT.

This chain joins TRBV5-1 and TRBJ2-1, with 8 bases aligning to TRBD2. The CDR3 covers 14 residues. V lost 4 bases, J lost 7 bases, and 7 bases stayed unmatched. The germline CDR1 and CDR2 sequences are SGHRS and YFSETQ. CDR3 DNA sequence: TGCGCCAGCAGCCTGCCCGCGGGAGGTAATGAGCAGTTCTTC. It specifies CASSLPAGGNEQFF.

This clone was picked up one time. This rearrangement joins TRBV27 to TRBJ2-5; the D is unclear. V lost 6 bases and J 5 bases, leaving 10 bases between the germline ends. CDR1 and CDR2 from the germline V gene are MNHEY and SMNVEV (reference sequence). The CDR3 consists of 12 residues. CDR3 region: CASRNSRETQYF. The CDR3 DNA follows: TGTGCCAGCAGGAACTCCCGGGAGACCCAGTACTTC.